This TCR beta chain was obtained from a study of T-cell memory formation after mild COVID-19. Germline V gives CDR1 SNHLY, CDR2 FYNNEI. V lost 6 bases to trimming and J lost 0 bases, with 6 bases between them. This CDR3 is built from 12 residues. Concerning this clonotype: The antigen remains unidentified.

Broader study findings: The study found contracting CD4+ clones mainly in CM and EM and contracting CD8+ clones in EMRA.

TCRdb recomputed calls from the 5' RACE reads with MiXCR, one row per CDR3 protein. The data contain 150,000 to 200,000 distinct CDR3 sequences, over 20% of them singletons. The clonotype comes from an adult woman who had mild COVID-19 (a few samples of this study predate the infection). Cell type and time point are not known. The chain combines TRBV2 with TRBJ2-7; no definite D call. The sample consisted of PBMCs or a T cell subset sorted from them (not recorded which). The CDR3 DNA reads TGTGCCAGCAGATCCCACTCCTACGAGCAGTACTTC. Its protein product is CASRSHSYEQYF. Full variable domain (missing parts from reference TRBV2 and TRBJ2-7): EPEVTQTPSHQVTQMGQEVILRCVPISNHLYFYWYRQILGQKVEFLVSFYNNEISEKSEIFDDQFSVERPDGSNFTLKIRSTKLEDSAMYFCASRSHSYEQYFGPGTRLTVT.